This is a list of T cell receptor beta chains from one sample in a study of blood T cell repertoires in COVID-19. Libraries were prepared by immunoSEQ multiplex PCR; TCRdb keeps only in-frame clonotypes and omits some of them. There are roughly 83,000 clones in the sample; about 82% occur only once, and 8% lies in the top ten. The source material was peripheral blood. The receptors originated from a man aged 50 or older with active COVID-19. CDR3s include the opening cysteine and the closing phenylalanine or tryptophan. A D gene is named only where the DNA matches it firmly. Expanded clones are given a class, and other clones once, few, many or no size at all.

>TRBV7-2|NA|TRBD1|TRBJ2-2|18
CASSLGIGGTGGTGELFF
TGTGCCAGCAGCTTAGGGATAGGCGGGACAGGGGGCACCGGGGAGCTGTTTTTT
>TRBV27|once|TRBD2|TRBJ2-1|12
CASSSAGGQEFF
TGTGCCAGCAGTTCTGCGGGGGGCCAAGAGTTCTTC
>TRBV7-2|NA|NA|TRBJ1-1|13
CASSAVGLSVAFF
TGTGCCAGCAGCGCCGTAGGACTGAGCGTAGCTTTCTTT
>TRBV28|NA|TRBD1|TRBJ1-4|15
CASSAPGQGNEKLFF
TGTGCCAGCAGTGCCCCGGGACAGGGAAATGAAAAACTGTTTTTT
>TRBV7-9|NA|NA|TRBJ2-1|17
CASSPPLGVAANNEQFF
TGTGCCAGCAGCCCCCCCCTCGGAGTAGCGGCAAATAATGAGCAGTTCTTC
>TRBV4-3|NA|NA|TRBJ1-5|16
CASSQDLGDRNQPQHF
TGCGCCAGCAGCCAAGATTTAGGTGACAGGAATCAGCCCCAGCATTTT
>TRBV7-9|few|NA|TRBJ1-1|13
CASSGQINTEAFF
TGTGCCAGCAGTGGACAGATAAACACTGAAGCTTTCTTT
>TRBV11-3|NA|NA|TRBJ2-7|13
CASSLGTAYEQYF
TGTGCCAGCAGCTTAGGTACGGCCTACGAGCAGTACTTC
>TRBV7-3|NA|NA|TRBJ2-2|16
CASSHPAGVDTGELFF
TGTGCCAGCAGCCACCCGGCAGGGGTTGACACCGGGGAGCTGTTTTTT
>TRBV7-3|NA|NA|TRBJ1-2|13
CASSLGQGYGYTF
TGTGCCAGCAGCTTAGGGCAGGGATATGGCTACACCTTC
>TRBV7-2|NA|TRBD2|TRBJ2-3|16
CASSLLAGALTDTQYF
TGTGCCAGCAGCTTACTAGCGGGGGCCCTCACAGATACGCAGTATTTT
>TRBV27|once|TRBD1|TRBJ1-2|14
CASSALQGARGYTF
TGTGCCAGCAGTGCCCTCCAGGGGGCAAGGGGCTACACCTTC
>TRBV7-2|NA|NA|TRBJ2-3|17
CASSLVYGGDGTDTQYF
TGTGCCAGCAGCTTAGTCTATGGCGGGGATGGCACAGATACGCAGTATTTT
>TRBV27|NA|NA|TRBJ1-1|14
CASSLRQPNTEAFF
TGTGCCAGCAGTTTACGACAACCGAACACTGAAGCTTTCTTT
>TRBV21-1|NA|NA|TRBJ1-2|12
CASSPFRDSVSF
TGTGCCAGCAGCCCCTTCCGGGACAGTGTATCCTTC
>TRBV18|NA|NA|TRBJ1-1|14
CASSPTTGGTEAFF
TGTGCCAGCTCACCGACGACAGGAGGCACTGAAGCTTTCTTT
>TRBV5-1|many|NA|TRBJ2-2|15
CASTSGLQNTGELFF
TGCGCCAGCACCTCGGGACTCCAGAACACCGGGGAGCTGTTTTTT
>TRBV7-9|NA|NA|TRBJ1-1|14
CASSLKGPNTEAFF
TGTGCCAGCAGCTTAAAGGGGCCGAACACTGAAGCTTTCTTT
>TRBV9|NA|TRBD2|TRBJ2-3|15
CASSPSSGGTDTQYF
TGTGCCAGCAGCCCCAGTAGCGGGGGCACAGATACGCAGTATTTT
>TRBV12-5|NA|NA|TRBJ1-2|13
CASGAASVRGYTF
TGTGCTAGTGGTGCTGCGTCTGTACGTGGCTACACCTTC
>TRBV28|many|TRBD1|TRBJ1-2|17
CASSGNPGQGARYGYTF
TGTGCCAGCAGCGGAAACCCGGGACAGGGGGCGCGCTATGGCTACACCTTC
>TRBV7-9|NA|NA|TRBJ2-2|13
CASSLSNTGELFF
TGTGCCAGCAGCTTGAGTAACACCGGGGAGCTGTTTTTT
>TRBV27|NA|TRBD2|TRBJ2-1|14
CASSRTSGINEQFF
TGTGCCAGCAGTCGGACTAGCGGGATAAATGAGCAGTTCTTC
>TRBV7-9|NA|TRBD2|TRBJ2-3|16
CASSPPGLGSTDTQYF
TGTGCCAGCAGCCCACCGGGACTAGGAAGCACAGATACGCAGTATTTT
>TRBV5-6|NA|NA|TRBJ1-2|13
CASSFGSNYGYTF
TGTGCCAGCAGCTTTGGCAGTAACTATGGCTACACCTTC
>TRBV28|NA|NA|TRBJ2-5|15
CASSSNRPYQETQYF
TGTGCCAGCAGTTCTAACAGACCGTACCAAGAGACCCAGTACTTC
>TRBV5-1|NA|TRBD1|TRBJ1-4|15
CASSGTGGEDEKLFF
TGCGCCAGCAGCGGAACAGGGGGCGAGGATGAAAAACTGTTTTTT
>TRBV7-3|NA|NA|TRBJ2-2|14
CASSLSGNTGELFF
TGTGCCAGCAGCTTATCAGGGAACACCGGGGAGCTGTTTTTT
>TRBV25-1|once|TRBD2|TRBJ2-5|14
CASRTGTRIGAQYF
TGTGCCAGCAGGACCGGGACTAGGATAGGGGCCCAGTACTTC
>TRBV5-1|NA|NA|TRBJ1-2|13
CASSVDSNYGYTF
TGCGCCAGCAGCGTGGACAGCAACTATGGCTACACCTTC
>TRBV19|NA|TRBD1|TRBJ1-2|12
CASSPGQPPWTF
TGTGCCAGTAGTCCGGGACAGCCGCCTTGGACCTTC
>TRBV18|NA|NA|TRBJ1-3|15
CASSPAGTARNTIYF
TGTGCCAGCTCACCCGCCGGTACAGCAAGAAACACCATATATTTT
>TRBV6-6|NA|NA|TRBJ1-5|15
CASQSGERGNQPQHF
TGTGCCAGCCAATCAGGGGAAAGGGGCAATCAGCCCCAGCATTTT
>TRBV28|NA|NA|TRBJ2-1|14
CASSFPDRHNEQFF
TGTGCCAGCAGTTTCCCAGACAGGCACAATGAGCAGTTCTTC
>TRBV18|NA|NA|TRBJ1-3|14
CASSPESSGNTIYF
TGTGCCAGCTCACCAGAGAGCTCTGGAAACACCATATATTTT
>TRBV7-8|NA|TRBD1|TRBJ1-5|15
CASSFRTGGNQPQHF
TGTGCCAGCAGCTTCCGGACAGGGGGCAATCAGCCCCAGCATTTT
>TRBV19|NA|NA|TRBJ1-1|14
CASSIQGLGAEAFF
TGTGCCAGTAGTATCCAGGGCCTGGGCGCTGAAGCTTTCTTT
>TRBV19|NA|TRBD2|TRBJ2-1|14
CASSSSGGSNEQFF
TGTGCCAGTAGTTCAAGCGGGGGGAGCAATGAGCAGTTCTTC
>TRBV10-2|NA|TRBD1|TRBJ1-4|16
CASSALSQGAGEKLFF
TGCGCCAGCAGCGCCTTATCACAGGGGGCCGGTGAAAAACTGTTTTTT
>TRBV15|NA|NA|TRBJ2-1|16
CATSSGYAISSNEQFF
TGTGCCACCAGCAGCGGTTATGCGATATCTTCCAATGAGCAGTTCTTC
>TRBV2|NA|TRBD1|TRBJ2-5|15
CASSLDQGAQETQYF
TGTGCCAGCAGTCTAGACCAGGGGGCTCAAGAGACCCAGTACTTC
>TRBV30|NA|NA|TRBJ2-3|12
CARGLSTDTQYF
TGTGCCCGCGGGCTGTCCACAGATACGCAGTATTTT
>TRBV28|NA|TRBD2|TRBJ2-3|15
CASSPQVAGIDTQYF
TGTGCCAGCAGCCCTCAAGTAGCGGGGATAGATACGCAGTATTTT
>TRBV27|NA|NA|TRBJ1-3|16
CASSSLRQGRGNTIYF
TGTGCCAGCAGTTCCCTCCGGCAGGGCAGGGGAAACACCATATATTTT
>TRBV6-2/TRBV6-3|NA|TRBD1|TRBJ2-7|19
CASSYPLDRGAAFIYEQYF
TGTGCCAGCAGTTACCCTCTGGACAGGGGAGCCGCTTTCATCTACGAGCAGTACTTC